This T cell receptor (beta chain) is from a study of shared clonotypes between healthy human individuals. Turning to the study itself: Every donor yielded three CD4 naive, three CD4 memory, two CD8 naive and one CD8 memory plate.

Deletions cut 5 bases from V and 7 bases from J, with 19 bases between. Germline loops: CDR1 SGHTA, CDR2 FQGNSA. This CDR3 spans 15 amino acids. Deep level was the assay's run setting. This table comes from immunoSEQ multiplex PCR, and its TCRdb copy is limited to in-frame clones, with some not included. The repertoire holds some 1.5 million clones, with nearly 99% as singletons. Points from the study as a whole: Non-shared clonotypes had lower generation probabilities than those shared by all four donors.

Free of recent acute infections or vaccinations, the donors were healthy HIV-negative adults. A word on this clone: Antigen unknown.

The TCR sequence derives from a young man in good health. The genes are TRBV7-2 and TRBJ2-3; the D gene is possibly TRBD1 (5 bases). Sequenced sample: naive CD4+ T cells sorted from blood. Specified subset: CD45RA+ positively selected. CDR3 in DNA: TGTGCCAGCAGCCGGGTTCAGGGTATGGGATATACGCAGTATTTT. Residues: CASSRVQGMGYTQYF.